Listed here is a single T cell receptor (beta chain). Its antigen is still unknown. The sample comes from a study of T cell responses to AZD1222 COVID-19 vaccine. Notes on the study in general: Breadth and depth of Spike-specific TCRs rose after two AZD1222 doses.

The CDR3 runs to 15 residues. With 4 bases removed from V and 7 bases from J, the gap between germline ends came to 19 bases. Germline CDR1 is MNHEY and CDR2 is SVGAGI. Sequencing was performed with immunoSEQ multiplex PCR; in TCRdb, only in-frame clones are kept and a portion is missing. Of some 170,000 clones detected, around 92% appear once; the ten largest clones hold around 4%. The origin of this receptor is an adult in good health. The source was peripheral blood, collected on day 0 of MenACWY control vaccination. This rearrangement joins TRBV6-5 to TRBJ2-5; D call uncertain. The CDR3 sequence: CASSSRDFPELTQYF. The CDR3, as DNA: TGTGCCAGCAGTTCCCGCGACTTCCCCGAGTTGACCCAGTACTTC.